This T cell receptor beta chain was found in a study of blood T cell repertoires in COVID-19. Study overall: Whether acute or convalescent, the COVID-19 samples came from the United States, Italy and Spain. From T cells, B-cell-depleted T cells, or PBMCs came the material, which was cDNA or gDNA.

Of note for this clone: The sample carries other DNA sequences with the same CDR3.

Per the original data handling: Nucleated cell counts were estimated from reference gene primer amplification. The assay was immunoSEQ multiplex PCR, and TCRdb's table has in-frame clones only and misses some. V and J calls and clone size follow that table, whereas D and trimming were derived from the DNA. The sample yields about 330,000 clones, over 75% seen once. CDR3 size: 11 residues. V was clipped by 2 bases and J by 4 bases, with 6 bases between them. Germline V CDR1 and CDR2: DFQATT, SNEGSKA (reference sequence). The sequencing sample was made of peripheral blood. V gene TRBV20-1 combines with J gene TRBJ2-7; D perhaps matches TRBD1 (6 bases). The sequence was obtained from a woman aged 50 to 60 with active or convalescent COVID-19. CDR3 bases: TGCAGTGCTAGACAGGGGTACGAGCAGTACTTC. It translates to CSARQGYEQYF.